The TCR beta chain under discussion was sequenced for a study of OX40 agonist ivuxolimab in advanced cancers. Study background: The patients received ivuxolimab by intravenous route every 2 weeks at 0.01 to 10 mg/kg. The study enrolled dose-escalation patients with hepatocellular carcinoma, melanoma, renal cell or head and neck cancer. Earlier anti-PD-1, anti-PD-L1 or anti-CTLA-4 therapy was permitted; about 38% had received some.

Libraries were prepared by immunoSEQ multiplex PCR; TCRdb keeps only in-frame clonotypes and omits some of them. There are tens of thousands of clones in the sample; approximately 86% occur only once, and less than 0.6% lies in the top ten. With respect to this clone: The antigen is not known.

Trimming removed 3 bases at V and 2 bases at J, with 12 bases between. Germline assignment: CDR1 LNHDA and CDR2 SQIVND (reference sequence). This CDR3 region has 15 residues. Overall study results and limits: Dosing at 0.1 to 3.0 mg/kg was accompanied by clonal expansion of CD4+ and CD8+ blood T cells by week 6.

The sequence was obtained from an adult with an advanced solid tumor such as melanoma, head and neck, liver or kidney cancer. The sequences come from CD4+ or CD8+ T cells sorted from blood, collected in a trial of the OX40 agonist ivuxolimab. The rearrangement joins TRBV19 to TRBJ2-3; D perhaps matches TRBD2 (6 bases). CDR3 residues: CASSIRTISTDTQYF. CDR3 coding DNA: TGTGCCAGTAGTATTCGGACTATTTCCACAGATACGCAGTATTTT.